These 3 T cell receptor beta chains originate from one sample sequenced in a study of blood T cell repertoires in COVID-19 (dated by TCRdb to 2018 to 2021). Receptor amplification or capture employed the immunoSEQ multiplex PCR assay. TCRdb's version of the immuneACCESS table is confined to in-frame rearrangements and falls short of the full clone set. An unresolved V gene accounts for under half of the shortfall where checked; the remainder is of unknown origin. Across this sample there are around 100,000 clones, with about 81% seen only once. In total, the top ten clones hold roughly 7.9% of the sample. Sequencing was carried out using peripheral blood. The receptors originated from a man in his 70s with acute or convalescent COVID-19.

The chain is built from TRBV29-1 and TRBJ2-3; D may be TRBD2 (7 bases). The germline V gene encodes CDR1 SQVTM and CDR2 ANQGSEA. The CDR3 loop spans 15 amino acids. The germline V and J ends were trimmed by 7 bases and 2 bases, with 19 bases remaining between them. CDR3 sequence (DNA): TGCAGCGCCCTTCTGGCGGGGGCGTCCACAGATACGCAGTATTTT. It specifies CSALLAGASTDTQYF.

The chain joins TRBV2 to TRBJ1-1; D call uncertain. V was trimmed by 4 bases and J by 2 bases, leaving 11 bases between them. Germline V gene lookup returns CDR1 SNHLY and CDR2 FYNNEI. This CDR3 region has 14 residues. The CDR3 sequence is CASSVEQKNTEAFF. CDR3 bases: TGTGCCAGCAGTGTCGAACAGAAAAACACTGAAGCTTTCTTT.

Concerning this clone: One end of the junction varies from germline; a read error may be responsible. CDR3 DNA: TGTGCCAGCAGACAAGGACAGTTGAACACTGAAGCTTTCTTT. Translated: CASRQGQLNTEAFF. The rearrangement joins TRBV3-1 (or the pseudogene TRBV3-2) to TRBJ1-1; TRBD1 might be the D (6 bases). Germline assignment: CDR1 LGHDT and CDR2 YNNKEL (reference sequence). The CDR3 covers 14 residues.